The rows below give T cell receptor beta chains drawn from one sample of a study of OX40 agonist ivuxolimab in advanced cancers. The method was immunoSEQ multiplex PCR; TCRdb's version includes in-frame clones alone and lacks a portion of them. Seen here are 80,000 to 90,000 clones, around 80% observed once, and the top ten hold 1.5% to 2%. The sequencing here drew on CD4+ or CD8+ T cells sorted from blood, taken in a trial of the OX40 agonist ivuxolimab. Receptors originate from an adult with an advanced solid tumor such as melanoma, head and neck, liver or kidney cancer. Each CDR3 is given with its conserved first and last residue. D genes are given only for firm matches. Where a row states a size, it is once, few, many or the class of an expanded clone; other rows omit it.

J gene: TRBJ2-3; clone size: NA; CDR3 length: 15; D gene: TRBD2; V gene: TRBV18; CDR3 protein: CASSPPAGGSDTQYF; CDR3 DNA: TGTGCCAGCTCACCACCAGCGGGGGGATCAGATACGCAGTATTTT
J gene: TRBJ1-1; clone size: NA; CDR3 length: 11; D gene: NA; V gene: TRBV30; CDR3 protein: CAGGARTEAFF; CDR3 DNA: TGTGCTGGGGGGGCCCGGACTGAAGCTTTCTTT
J gene: TRBJ2-1; clone size: NA; CDR3 length: 17; D gene: NA; V gene: TRBV11-2; CDR3 protein: CASSTSRAGAAYNGQFF; CDR3 DNA: TGTGCCAGCAGCACAAGCCGGGCGGGGGCGGCCTACAATGGGCAGTTCTTC
J gene: TRBJ1-1; clone size: few; CDR3 length: 13; D gene: NA; V gene: TRBV6-1; CDR3 protein: CASRDTVNTEAFF; CDR3 DNA: TGTGCCAGCAGGGATACAGTAAACACTGAAGCTTTCTTT
J gene: TRBJ1-6; clone size: once; CDR3 length: 15; D gene: NA; V gene: TRBV7-9; CDR3 protein: CASSDRDHEGSPLHF; CDR3 DNA: TGTGCCAGCAGCGACCGGGACCACGAGGGTTCACCCCTCCACTTT
J gene: TRBJ1-6; clone size: NA; CDR3 length: 15; D gene: TRBD1; V gene: TRBV9; CDR3 protein: CASSRSDRDRSPLHF; CDR3 DNA: TGTGCCAGCAGCAGGAGTGACAGGGATCGTTCACCCCTCCACTTT
J gene: TRBJ2-5; clone size: NA; CDR3 length: 16; D gene: TRBD2; V gene: TRBV10-3; CDR3 protein: CAISPGLVRSGETQYF; CDR3 DNA: TGTGCCATCAGTCCGGGACTAGTAAGGTCCGGGGAGACCCAGTACTTC
J gene: TRBJ2-7; clone size: NA; CDR3 length: 18; D gene: NA; V gene: TRBV9; CDR3 protein: CASSVGESGGPLSYEQYF; CDR3 DNA: TGTGCCAGCAGCGTAGGGGAGTCCGGGGGCCCCCTCTCCTACGAGCAGTACTTC
J gene: TRBJ1-6; clone size: NA; CDR3 length: 13; D gene: NA; V gene: TRBV2; CDR3 protein: CASRTENNSPLHF; CDR3 DNA: TGTGCCTCGAGGACTGAGAATAATTCACCCCTCCACTTT
J gene: TRBJ1-3; clone size: NA; CDR3 length: 15; D gene: NA; V gene: TRBV4-2; CDR3 protein: CASSQAPGSGNTIYF; CDR3 DNA: TGTGCCAGCAGCCAGGCTCCGGGGTCTGGAAACACCATATATTTT
J gene: TRBJ2-7; clone size: NA; CDR3 length: 15; D gene: TRBD1; V gene: TRBV5-1; CDR3 protein: CASSLDGTVTYEQYF; CDR3 DNA: TGCGCCAGCAGCTTGGATGGGACAGTGACCTACGAGCAGTACTTC
J gene: TRBJ1-3; clone size: NA; CDR3 length: 19; D gene: NA; V gene: TRBV4-1; CDR3 protein: CASSHGGTRSFFSGNTIYF; CDR3 DNA: TGCGCCAGCAGCCATGGCGGAACCAGGTCTTTCTTCTCTGGAAACACCATATATTTT
J gene: TRBJ2-3; clone size: NA; CDR3 length: 16; D gene: NA; V gene: TRBV5-1; CDR3 protein: CASSLDPVSSTDTQYF; CDR3 DNA: TGCGCCAGCAGCTTGGATCCAGTTTCAAGCACAGATACGCAGTATTTT
J gene: TRBJ1-4; clone size: NA; CDR3 length: 14; D gene: NA; V gene: TRBV2; CDR3 protein: CASRLGNPNEKLFF; CDR3 DNA: TGTGCCAGCAGGTTGGGGAACCCTAATGAAAAACTGTTTTTT
J gene: TRBJ1-5; clone size: NA; CDR3 length: 16; D gene: NA; V gene: TRBV4-1; CDR3 protein: CASSQVLQGGNQPQHF; CDR3 DNA: TGCGCCAGCAGCCAAGTGCTGCAAGGGGGCAATCAGCCCCAGCATTTT
J gene: TRBJ1-4; clone size: NA; CDR3 length: 17; D gene: NA; V gene: TRBV5-4; CDR3 protein: CASSPGGQSATNEKLFF; CDR3 DNA: TGTGCCAGCAGCCCCGGGGGGCAGAGTGCAACTAATGAAAAACTGTTTTTT
J gene: TRBJ2-5; clone size: NA; CDR3 length: 15; D gene: NA; V gene: TRBV6-5; CDR3 protein: CASSYSGFGGETQYF; CDR3 DNA: TGTGCCAGCAGTTACTCCGGGTTTGGGGGAGAGACCCAGTACTTC
J gene: TRBJ1-6; clone size: NA; CDR3 length: 16; D gene: NA; V gene: TRBV14; CDR3 protein: CASSLRLSSYNSPLHF; CDR3 DNA: TGTGCCAGCAGCTTACGACTGAGCTCCTATAATTCACCCCTCCACTTT
J gene: TRBJ2-7; clone size: NA; CDR3 length: 15; D gene: NA; V gene: TRBV19; CDR3 protein: CASSPRGANSYEQYF; CDR3 DNA: TGTGCCAGTAGTCCCCGCGGGGCCAACTCCTACGAGCAGTACTTC
J gene: TRBJ1-1; clone size: many; CDR3 length: 12; D gene: NA; V gene: TRBV29-1; CDR3 protein: CSVVPGVSGAFF; CDR3 DNA: TGCAGCGTTGTCCCCGGGGTGTCTGGGGCTTTCTTT
J gene: TRBJ2-5; clone size: NA; CDR3 length: 16; D gene: TRBD2; V gene: TRBV5-1; CDR3 protein: CASSLELLAAQETQYF; CDR3 DNA: TGCGCCAGCAGCCTCGAGCTACTAGCGGCGCAAGAGACCCAGTACTTC
J gene: TRBJ2-1; clone size: NA; CDR3 length: 13; D gene: NA; V gene: TRBV2; CDR3 protein: CASNLVGDNEQFF; CDR3 DNA: TGTGCCAGCAACTTAGTGGGGGACAATGAGCAGTTCTTC
J gene: TRBJ1-6; clone size: few; CDR3 length: 15; D gene: NA; V gene: TRBV5-4; CDR3 protein: CASSPGQAMNSPLHF; CDR3 DNA: TGTGCCAGCAGCCCGGGGCAAGCGATGAATTCACCCCTCCACTTT
J gene: TRBJ1-4; clone size: NA; CDR3 length: 16; D gene: NA; V gene: TRBV2; CDR3 protein: CASSPLSGHGNEKLFF; CDR3 DNA: TGTGCCAGCAGCCCACTCTCGGGACACGGTAATGAAAAGCTGTTTTTT
J gene: TRBJ2-7; clone size: NA; CDR3 length: 15; D gene: TRBD1; V gene: TRBV28; CDR3 protein: CASSPLGQGISEQYF; CDR3 DNA: TGTGCCAGCAGTCCGCTTGGACAGGGTATCAGCGAGCAGTACTTC
J gene: TRBJ2-5; clone size: NA; CDR3 length: 15; D gene: TRBD1; V gene: TRBV11-1; CDR3 protein: CASSRIGTGEETQYF; CDR3 DNA: TGTGCCAGCAGCCGAATTGGGACAGGGGAAGAGACCCAGTACTTC
J gene: TRBJ2-7; clone size: NA; CDR3 length: 14; D gene: NA; V gene: TRBV19; CDR3 protein: CASSIGAVSYEQYF; CDR3 DNA: TGTGCCAGTAGTATAGGGGCCGTCTCCTACGAGCAGTACTTC
J gene: TRBJ2-7; clone size: NA; CDR3 length: 14; D gene: NA; V gene: TRBV28; CDR3 protein: CASSSGVLNYELYF; CDR3 DNA: TGTGCCAGCAGTTCAGGGGTCTTAAATTACGAGCTGTACTTC
J gene: TRBJ2-5; clone size: once; CDR3 length: 15; D gene: TRBD1; V gene: TRBV11-2; CDR3 protein: CASSTSGTGGETQYF; CDR3 DNA: TGTGCCAGCAGCACCTCCGGGACAGGGGGAGAGACCCAGTACTTC
J gene: TRBJ2-5; clone size: once; CDR3 length: 10; D gene: NA; V gene: TRBV29-1; CDR3 protein: CSVGSETQYF; CDR3 DNA: TGCAGCGTTGGGTCAGAGACCCAGTACTTC
J gene: TRBJ2-5; clone size: NA; CDR3 length: 15; D gene: TRBD2; V gene: TRBV5-1; CDR3 protein: CASSLSSGDLETQYF; CDR3 DNA: TGCGCCAGCAGCTTATCTAGCGGGGACCTAGAGACCCAGTACTTC
J gene: TRBJ2-3; clone size: NA; CDR3 length: 18; D gene: NA; V gene: TRBV18; CDR3 protein: CASSPFGDGPTGTDTQYF; CDR3 DNA: TGTGCCAGCTCACCATTCGGGGACGGACCGACGGGCACAGATACGCAGTATTTT
J gene: TRBJ2-2; clone size: NA; CDR3 length: 16; D gene: NA; V gene: TRBV2; CDR3 protein: CASSEWAILSTGELFF; CDR3 DNA: TGTGCCAGCAGTGAATGGGCTATACTCTCCACCGGGGAGCTGTTTTTT
J gene: TRBJ1-5; clone size: NA; CDR3 length: 14; D gene: NA; V gene: TRBV6-4; CDR3 protein: CASSPQPGNQPQHF; CDR3 DNA: TGTGCCAGCAGCCCGCAGCCAGGCAATCAGCCCCAGCATTTT
J gene: TRBJ2-7; clone size: NA; CDR3 length: 15; D gene: TRBD1; V gene: TRBV19; CDR3 protein: CASSPDRERSYEQYF; CDR3 DNA: TGTGCCAGTAGTCCCGACAGGGAGCGGAGCTACGAGCAGTACTTC
J gene: TRBJ2-3; clone size: NA; CDR3 length: 15; D gene: NA; V gene: TRBV15; CDR3 protein: CATSSPGPRRDTQYF; CDR3 DNA: TGTGCCACCAGCAGCCCAGGACCTAGGCGGGATACGCAGTATTTT
J gene: TRBJ2-7; clone size: NA; CDR3 length: 15; D gene: NA; V gene: TRBV5-1; CDR3 protein: CASSLGGASSYEQYF; CDR3 DNA: TGCGCCAGCAGCTTGGGCGGGGCGAGCTCCTACGAGCAGTACTTC
J gene: TRBJ2-7; clone size: NA; CDR3 length: 15; D gene: TRBD1; V gene: TRBV4-3; CDR3 protein: CASSQSRQGIHEQYF; CDR3 DNA: TGCGCCAGCAGCCAGAGTCGACAGGGGATCCACGAGCAGTACTTC
J gene: TRBJ2-3; clone size: NA; CDR3 length: 16; D gene: TRBD1; V gene: TRBV7-9; CDR3 protein: CASSSDRERWADTQYF; CDR3 DNA: TGTGCCAGCAGCTCCGACAGGGAGAGGTGGGCAGATACGCAGTATTTT
J gene: TRBJ2-3; clone size: NA; CDR3 length: 12; D gene: NA; V gene: TRBV5-8; CDR3 protein: CASSLGGYTQYF; CDR3 DNA: TGTGCCAGCAGCTTAGGGGGGTATACGCAGTATTTT
J gene: TRBJ2-7; clone size: few; CDR3 length: 14; D gene: TRBD2; V gene: TRBV11-2; CDR3 protein: CASSLGLAGIEQYF; CDR3 DNA: TGTGCCAGCAGCCTGGGACTAGCGGGGATCGAGCAGTACTTC
J gene: TRBJ1-2; clone size: NA; CDR3 length: 14; D gene: NA; V gene: TRBV19; CDR3 protein: CATGPPQRRYGYTF; CDR3 DNA: TGTGCCACGGGACCGCCGCAGAGGAGATATGGCTACACCTTC
J gene: TRBJ2-3; clone size: NA; CDR3 length: 15; D gene: NA; V gene: TRBV5-1; CDR3 protein: CASSSNWDVTDTQYF; CDR3 DNA: TGCGCCAGCAGCTCTAATTGGGATGTCACAGATACGCAGTATTTT
J gene: TRBJ1-2; clone size: NA; CDR3 length: 13; D gene: NA; V gene: TRBV7-2; CDR3 protein: CASSATHIYGYTF; CDR3 DNA: TGTGCCAGCAGCGCAACCCACATCTACGGCTACACCTTC
J gene: TRBJ2-7; clone size: NA; CDR3 length: 13; D gene: NA; V gene: TRBV6-1; CDR3 protein: CASSVSGGYEQYF; CDR3 DNA: TGTGCCAGCAGTGTCAGCGGAGGTTACGAGCAGTACTTC
J gene: TRBJ1-6; clone size: few; CDR3 length: 15; D gene: TRBD1; V gene: TRBV9; CDR3 protein: CASNPGDRDYSPLHF; CDR3 DNA: TGTGCCAGCAACCCTGGGGACAGGGATTATTCACCCCTCCACTTT